A selection of T cell receptor beta chains follows, all from one sample in a study of identical twins. A single record per CDR3 protein comes from TCRdb applying MiXCR to the 5' RACE reads. The table includes fewer than 650,000 distinct CDR3 sequences, roughly 7.2% detected once. These data were also filed under a second study, of yellow fever vaccine responses in identical twins.

Sequencing input: PBMCs. The receptors were sampled from a woman under 30 in good health. Both conserved end residues are part of each CDR3. The order of the fields is CDR3 length, V gene, clone size, J gene, D gene, CDR3 DNA, CDR3 protein. The D gene is left open where the match is weak. Rows may omit the clone size; those that give it use once, few, many or a size class.

15	TRBV12-3/TRBV12-4	-	TRBJ2-5	TRBD2	TGTGCCAGCAGCCCCCTAGCGGGAGGGGGAGAGACCCAGTACTTC	CASSPLAGGGETQYF
16	TRBV16	-	TRBJ1-6	TRBD1	TGTGCCAGCAGCCAAACCGGACAGGGAGTTAGTTCTCCCCTCCACTTT	CASSQTGQGVSSPLHF
16	TRBV3-1	few	TRBJ1-1	-	TGTGCCAGCAGCCAAGATAGCCGGGGGCTAGAAACTGAAGCTTTCTTT	CASSQDSRGLETEAFF
13	TRBV20-1	-	TRBJ2-5	-	TGCAGTGCCACAATAGGGAACCAAGAGACCCAGTACTTC	CSATIGNQETQYF
13	TRBV7-6	-	TRBJ1-4	-	TGTGCCAGCAGCTTAGCCCGGCAGGAGAAACTGTTTTTT	CASSLARQEKLFF
13	TRBV12-3/TRBV12-4	many	TRBJ2-1	-	TGTGCCAGCAGTCGAGGACCCCCCAATGAGCAGTTCTTC	CASSRGPPNEQFF
13	TRBV24-1	many	TRBJ1-5	-	TGTGCCACCAGTGATTTTAACGATCAGCCCCAGCATTTT	CATSDFNDQPQHF
17	TRBV29-1	-	TRBJ2-1	TRBD1	TGCAGCGTTGAAAGGTTTGGGACAGGGGTAGGGAACAATGAGCAGTTCTTC	CSVERFGTGVGNNEQFF
16	TRBV7-9	many	TRBJ2-1	TRBD2	TGTGCCACCCAACTAGCGGGAGGGCCAAGAGAGAATGAGCAGTTCTTC	CATQLAGGPRENEQFF
14	TRBV6-5	many	TRBJ1-2	-	TGTGCCAGCAGTTACTCGAGTACCCGATATGGCTACACCTTC	CASSYSSTRYGYTF
13	TRBV6-5	-	TRBJ2-2	-	TGTGCCAGCAGTTACGCGGCCACCGGGGAGCTGTTTTTT	CASSYAATGELFF
14	TRBV5-1	few	TRBJ2-3	-	TGCGCCAGCAGCTGGACAGACTTCACAGATACGCAGTATTTT	CASSWTDFTDTQYF
15	TRBV6-1	few	TRBJ1-6	TRBD1	TGTGCCAGCAGACCGGGACAGGGATATAATTCACCCCTCCACTTT	CASRPGQGYNSPLHF
16	TRBV5-6	-	TRBJ2-3	TRBD1	TGTGCCAGCAGCTTGGAGGGCAGGGGGTTCACAGATACGCAGTATTTT	CASSLEGRGFTDTQYF
14	TRBV3-1	-	TRBJ1-2	-	TGTGCCAGCAGCCAAGAGGGCAGGGGCTATGGCTACACCTTC	CASSQEGRGYGYTF
13	TRBV10-3	-	TRBJ1-1	-	TGTGCCACCGCCTTGAGGGGGTCCACTGAAGCTTTCTTT	CATALRGSTEAFF